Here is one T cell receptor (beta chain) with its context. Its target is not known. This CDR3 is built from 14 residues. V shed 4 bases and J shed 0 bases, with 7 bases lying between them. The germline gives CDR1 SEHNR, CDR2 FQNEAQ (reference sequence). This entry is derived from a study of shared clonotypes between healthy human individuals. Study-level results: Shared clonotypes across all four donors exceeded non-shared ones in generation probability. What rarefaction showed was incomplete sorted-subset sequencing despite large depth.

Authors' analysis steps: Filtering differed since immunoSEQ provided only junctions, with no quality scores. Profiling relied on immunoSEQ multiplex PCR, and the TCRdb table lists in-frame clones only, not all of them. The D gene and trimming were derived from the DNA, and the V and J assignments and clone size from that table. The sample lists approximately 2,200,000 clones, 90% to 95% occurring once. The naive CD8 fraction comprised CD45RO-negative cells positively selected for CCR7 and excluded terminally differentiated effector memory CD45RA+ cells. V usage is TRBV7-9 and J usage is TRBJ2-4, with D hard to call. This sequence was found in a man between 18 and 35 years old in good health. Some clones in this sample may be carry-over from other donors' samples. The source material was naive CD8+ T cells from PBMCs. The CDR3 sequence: CASSSPLAKNIQYF. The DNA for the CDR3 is TGTGCCAGCAGCTCCCCCCTAGCCAAAAACATTCAGTACTTC.